The T cell receptor beta chain described here comes from a study of blood T cell repertoires in COVID-19. Original processing methods: Reference gene primer amplification yielded estimated nucleated cell counts. Produced via immunoSEQ multiplex PCR; TCRdb's table is partial and in-frame only. V, J and clone size are taken as reported in that table, and D and trimming were inferred from the DNA itself. The data hold approximately 150,000 clones, with around 83% observed a single time. With V trimmed by 3 bases and J by 7 bases, 12 bases remained unmatched. The CDR3 spans 16 residues. CDR1 SGHAT and CDR2 FQNNGV come from the germline V gene.

The sample taken for sequencing was peripheral blood. This receptor was identified in a human donor with acute or convalescent COVID-19. The donor label of this sample is uncertain. This chain joins TRBV11-2 and TRBJ1-2, with 9 bases identical to TRBD1. In nucleotides, the CDR3 is TGTGCCAGCAGCTTGTATCTTGGACAGGGGAGTCGTGGCTACACCTTC. Amino acid sequence: CASSLYLGQGSRGYTF.